Below are 32 T cell receptor beta chains sequenced from a single sample in a study of blood T cell repertoires in COVID-19. Clones were sequenced by immunoSEQ multiplex PCR, and TCRdb holds only the in-frame ones, with some missing. The table includes over 200,000 clones, 84% detected once. What was sequenced was peripheral blood. The receptor source for this set is a man between 35 and 55 years old who had recovered from COVID-19.

The CDR3 region is CASSSTQDRREAFF. The DNA of the CDR3 is TGTGCCAGCAGCTCGACCCAGGACAGGCGGGAAGCTTTCTTT. V gene TRBV7-9 combines with J gene TRBJ1-1, with 7 bases that match TRBD1. Trimming removed 4 bases from V and 8 bases from J; junction bases left unmatched: 10. Germline V gene data show CDR1 as SEHNR and CDR2 as FQNEAQ (reference sequence). The CDR3 runs 14 residues.

The rearrangement links TRBV7-2 to TRBJ1-1; D gene uncertain. The CDR3 has 11 residues. CDR1 and CDR2 from the germline V gene are SGHTA and FQGNSA. Trimming shortened V by 7 bases and J by 1 base, and 4 bases separated the two germline ends. CDR3 region: CASTRNTEAFF. The DNA of the CDR3 is TGTGCCAGCACCAGGAACACTGAAGCTTTCTTT.

This chain uses TRBV5-1 with TRBJ2-1; D gene uncertain. Germline V lookup: CDR1 SGHRS, CDR2 YFSETQ. The CDR3 spans 13 residues. Trimming took 4 bases from V and 3 from J, leaving 8 bases between them. This chain's CDR3 is CASSPQNYNEQFF. The CDR3 DNA follows: TGCGCCAGCAGCCCACAGAACTACAATGAGCAGTTCTTC.

The gene calls are TRBV3-1 (or the pseudogene TRBV3-2) and TRBJ2-7, with 8 bases aligning to TRBD1. Per the germline V gene, CDR1 is LGHDT and CDR2 is YNNKEL (reference sequence). V gave up 3 bases and J gave up 4 bases; unmatched junction bases: 8. This CDR3 spans 15 amino acids. The chain's CDR3 is CASSHAIDRGYEQYF. The CDR3, as DNA: TGTGCCAGCAGCCACGCGATTGACAGGGGTTACGAGCAGTACTTC.

V gene TRBV9 combines with J gene TRBJ1-5, with a tentative D call TRBD1 (6 bases). This CDR3 has 14 amino acids. Trimming took off 3 bases at V and 7 bases at J, with 14 bases between the two ends. Germline loops: CDR1 SGDLS, CDR2 YYNGEE. DNA of the CDR3: TGTGCCAGCAGCGACCGGACAGCCTACCAGCCCCAGCATTTT. It yields the protein CASSDRTAYQPQHF.

The CDR3 coding sequence is TGTGCCAGCAGCAAGCGACAGGGGCCTACCGGGGAGGGCTACACCTTC. The encoded protein is CASSKRQGPTGEGYTF. J is TRBJ1-2 and V is TRBV4-2; 8 positions match TRBD1. V lost 5 bases, J lost 8 bases, and 16 bases stayed unmatched. Germline V gives CDR1 LGHNA, CDR2 YNFKEQ. The CDR3 runs to 16 residues.

The J gene is TRBJ2-7, the V gene TRBV12-2; TRBD1, the table's D call, lacks a check against the DNA. TRBV12-2 is a documented pseudogene. This CDR3 has 15 residues. Written as DNA, the CDR3 is TGTGCAAGTCGCATTATGCGGGACAGGCCCTACGAGCAGTACTTC. Translating gives CASRIMRDRPYEQYF.

This rearrangement joins TRBV27 to TRBJ2-5; TRBD1 matches 8 bases. This CDR3 contains 18 residues. V shed 6 bases and J 1 base; nucleotides not matched to a gene: 16. Germline V gene data show CDR1 as MNHEY and CDR2 as SMNVEV (reference sequence). DNA for the CDR3: TGTGCCAGCAGCCAGGGCCTTAGGACAGGGTACCTCCAAGAGACCCAGTACTTC. This encodes CASSQGLRTGYLQETQYF.

This chain connects TRBV15 to TRBJ1-4; D may be TRBD1 (5 bases). Trimming pared 5 bases from V and 14 bases from J, leaving 24 bases between. The germline V gene has CDR1 LNHNV and CDR2 YYDKDF (reference sequence). The CDR3 sequence is 15 residues long. CDR3 bases: TGTGCCACCAGCGAAGATCGCGGGACCATAGACTACCTGTTTTTT. The encoded protein is CATSEDRGTIDYLFF. Looking up the rest from reference TRBV15 and TRBJ1-4 gives the full variable domain: DAMVIQNPRYQVTQFGKPVTLSCSQTLNHNVMYWYQQKSSQAPKLLFHYYDKDFNNEADTPDNFQSRRPNTSFCFLDIRSPGLGDTAMYLCATSEDRGTIDYLFFGSGTQLSVL.

This chain links TRBV25-1 with TRBJ2-3, with D perhaps matching TRBD2 (5 bases). The CDR3 is made up of 18 amino acids. CDR1 is MGHDK, CDR2 SYGVNS, per germline. Deletions cut 3 bases from V and 1 base from J, with 20 bases between. DNA for the CDR3: TGTGCCAGCAGTGACTCTCGGGGTCAAGAACGGGGCACAGATACGCAGTATTTT. This encodes CASSDSRGQERGTDTQYF.

The CDR3 protein is CAWTRGGSKETQYF. In DNA, the CDR3 is TGTGCCTGGACCCGGGGGGGGTCCAAAGAGACCCAGTACTTC. This rearrangement joins TRBV30 to TRBJ2-5, with 8 nucleotides matching TRBD2. Germline-derived CDR1 and CDR2 are GTSNPN and SVGIG (reference sequence). Trimming took 4 bases from V and 3 from J; bases not matched to a gene: 7. The CDR3 runs to 14 residues.

V and J are TRBV10-1 and TRBJ2-2, with 7 bases aligning to TRBD1. The germline CDR1 and CDR2 sequences are WNHNN and SYGVQD (reference sequence). Unmatched junction bases numbered 9, after V lost 4 bases and J lost 1 base. The CDR3 length is 17 residues. DNA for the CDR3: TGCGCCAGCAGTGGGGCCAGGGGGACCTGGAACACCGGGGAGCTGTTTTTT. This codes for CASSGARGTWNTGELFF.

This clone was seen a single time. The rearrangement joins TRBV7-9 to TRBJ1-1; 7 positions match TRBD1. The ends lost 4 bases at V and 2 bases at J; junction bases unmatched: 4. There are 14 residues in the CDR3. Per the germline V gene, CDR1 is SEHNR and CDR2 is FQNEAQ (reference sequence). In nucleotides, the CDR3 is TGTGCCAGCAGCTCGTGGGACAGCAACACTGAAGCTTTCTTT. Translation: CASSSWDSNTEAFF.

This clone was counted once. The rearrangement links TRBV9 to TRBJ2-1; D possibly corresponds to TRBD1 (6 bases). Germline CDR1 SGDLS, CDR2 YYNGEE. The CDR3 is 11 amino acids. The V end was cut by 3 bases, the J end by 9 bases, with 7 bases between. CDR3 protein: CASSARGEQFF. In DNA, the CDR3 is TGTGCCAGCAGCGCCAGGGGTGAGCAGTTCTTC.

This clone was seen once. The rearrangement uses TRBV18 and TRBJ2-5; D is unclear. CDR3 length: 15 residues. CDR1 KGHSH and CDR2 LQKENI come from the germline V gene. Trimming cost V 1 base and J 2 bases, with 11 bases left between them. The chain's CDR3 is CASSPRRTEQETQYF. In DNA form, the CDR3 reads TGTGCCAGCTCACCACGACGTACGGAGCAAGAGACCCAGTACTTC.

The V and J genes are TRBV18 and TRBJ1-2; TRBD1 might be the D (6 bases). The CDR3 consists of 14 residues. Germline V lookup: CDR1 KGHSH, CDR2 LQKENI. Trimming removed 2 bases from V and 8 bases from J, with 15 bases in between. CDR3 in DNA: TGTGCCAGCTCACCAGCGGACAGCTTTGAAGGCTACACCTTC. Its translation: CASSPADSFEGYTF.

V is TRBV19 and J is TRBJ2-2; 11 bases map to TRBD2. Germline CDR1 and CDR2: LNHDA and SQIVND (reference sequence). There are 18 residues in the CDR3. V lost 3 bases to trimming and J lost 2 bases; unmatched junction nucleotides: 8. This CDR3 reads CASSITLAGGINTGELFF. CDR3 sequence (DNA): TGTGCCAGTAGTATTACTCTAGCGGGGGGCATTAACACCGGGGAGCTGTTTTTT.

The rearrangement joins TRBV7-8 to TRBJ2-7; D might be TRBD1 (5 bases). The CDR3 covers 14 residues. Trimming pared 4 bases from V and 6 bases from J, leaving 16 bases between. Germline CDR1 SGHVS, CDR2 FQNEAQ. The CDR3 region has the DNA TGTGCCAGCAGCTCAGTAAATGACAGAACCGAGCAGTACTTC. Protein: CASSSVNDRTEQYF.

This chain joins TRBV18 and TRBJ1-1; 9 bases line up with TRBD1. The CDR3 consists of 14 residues. The junction had 3 bases not matched to a gene; V was cut back by 4 bases and J by 3 bases. Germline-derived CDR1 and CDR2 are KGHSH and LQKENI. Here the CDR3 DNA reads TGTGCCAGCTCACGGGACAGGGTTGACACTGAAGCTTTCTTT. Translating gives CASSRDRVDTEAFF.

The genes are TRBV5-7 and TRBJ2-1; D may be TRBD2 (5 bases). TRBV5-7 is an open reading frame whose function is uncertain. The CDR3 extends over 15 amino acids. The V and J ends lost 6 bases and 1 base respectively, with 14 bases between them. The CDR3 sequence is CASTLRAPSYNEQFF. The CDR3 DNA reads TGTGCCAGCACCCTGAGGGCCCCGTCCTACAATGAGCAGTTCTTC.

This chain connects TRBV7-2 to TRBJ2-7; TRBD2 agrees at 11 bases. V lost 4 bases and J lost 4; bases outside the gene matches: 9. The germline CDR1 and CDR2 sequences are SGHTA and FQGNSA. The CDR3 covers 16 residues. CDR3 protein: CASSYDSGGAGYEQYF. Here the CDR3 DNA reads TGTGCCAGCAGCTACGATAGCGGGGGGGCCGGGTACGAGCAGTACTTC.

The chain links TRBV18 to TRBJ1-2; D gene unclear. Trimming took 4 bases from V and 0 from J, leaving 9 bases between them. The CDR3 totals 14 residues. Germline CDR1 and CDR2: KGHSH and LQKENI. CDR3 DNA: TGTGCCAGCTCACTCGGGAGATCTAACTATGGCTACACCTTC. Translated, it gives CASSLGRSNYGYTF.

This CDR3 reads CASSRLEDEKLFF. The CDR3 nucleotides read TGTGCCAGCAGCAGGCTGGAAGATGAAAAACTGTTTTTT. This rearrangement joins TRBV2 to TRBJ1-4, with no clear D. This CDR3 spans 13 amino acids. CDR1 and CDR2 from the germline V gene are SNHLY and FYNNEI. Deletions cut 6 bases from V and 6 bases from J, with 11 bases between.

The rearrangement links TRBV19 to TRBJ2-3; D possibly corresponds to TRBD1 (5 bases). The CDR3 has 15 amino acids. V was cut by 4 bases and J by 6 bases, with 17 bases left in between. In germline, CDR1 is LNHDA, CDR2 SQIVND (reference sequence). This CDR3 is CASSKGQGVLDTQYF. The CDR3 DNA follows: TGTGCCAGTAGTAAGGGGCAAGGGGTACTGGATACGCAGTATTTT.

The chain is built from TRBV5-4 and TRBJ2-5, with 10 bases lining up with TRBD2. J lost 4 bases, V lost 1 base, and 4 bases had no gene match. The CDR3 covers 15 residues. Germline V gene data show CDR1 as SGHNT and CDR2 as YYREEE (reference sequence). CDR3 nucleotide sequence: TGTGCCAGCAGCTTGACTAGCGGGATTGGAGAGACCCAGTACTTC. Protein sequence: CASSLTSGIGETQYF.

The V and J genes are TRBV11-2 and TRBJ2-3; D is ambiguous. The CDR3 is 16 residues long. V gave up 5 bases and J gave up 0 bases, with 15 bases separating them. CDR1 and CDR2 from the germline V gene are SGHAT and FQNNGV. The CDR3 DNA sequence: TGTGCCAGCAGCCAATGGGCGCGAAGTAGCACAGATACGCAGTATTTT. Protein product: CASSQWARSSTDTQYF.

This clone has ten or more counts. The V call is TRBV6-2 or TRBV6-3, the J call TRBJ2-5, with 8 bases fitting TRBD2. The CDR3 extends over 15 amino acids. V trimming: 6 bases; J trimming: 2 bases; junction bases outside the gene matches: 8. CDR1 and CDR2 (germline): MNHEY, SVGEGT. CDR3 in DNA: TGTGCCAGCAGCCCTACTAGCGGCTCTCAAGAGACCCAGTACTTC. Translated: CASSPTSGSQETQYF.

The chain couples TRBV9 to TRBJ2-6; the match to TRBD2 covers 9 bases. The CDR3 runs 17 residues. Germline V CDR1 and CDR2: SGDLS, YYNGEE. V lost 0 bases and J lost 3; bases outside the gene matches: 4. The CDR3 DNA sequence: TGTGCCAGCAGCGTAGGGCGGGAGGGACGTGGGGCCAACGTCCTGACTTTC. Translated, it gives CASSVGREGRGANVLTF.

This sequence joins TRBV6-6 and TRBJ1-1, with D perhaps TRBD1 (5 bases). V dropped 6 bases and J dropped 0 bases, with 14 bases sitting between them. CDR3 length: 15 amino acids. CDR1 and CDR2 (germline): MNHNY, SVGAGI (reference sequence). The CDR3 DNA is TGTGCCAGCAGGGTTGGGGCCGCCATGAACACTGAAGCTTTCTTT. Amino acid sequence: CASRVGAAMNTEAFF.

The V gene is TRBV5-1, the J gene TRBJ2-7, with D possibly TRBD1 on 6 matching bases. The germline V gene has CDR1 SGHRS and CDR2 YFSETQ. V was shortened by 0 bases and J by 6 bases, with 7 bases between the two germline ends. The CDR3 covers 12 residues. CDR3 bases: TGCGCCAGCAGCTTGGAAGGGGGCGAGCAGTACTTC. This gives the protein CASSLEGGEQYF.

The chain uses TRBV24-1 and TRBJ2-3, with a possible D match to TRBD2 (6 bases). The V and J ends lost 5 bases and 2 bases respectively, with 13 bases between them. The CDR3 has 15 residues. CDR1 and CDR2 (germline): KGHDR, SFDVKD. The CDR3 bases are TGTGCCACCAGTGCGGGAGCCCTTCCCACAGATACGCAGTATTTT. Amino acids: CATSAGALPTDTQYF.

The DNA for the CDR3 is TGTGCCAGCAGCGTAGATCAGGGCTCGTGGGGAAACACCATATATTTT. Amino acids: CASSVDQGSWGNTIYF. The genes are TRBV9 and TRBJ1-3; perhaps TRBD1 as D (5 bases). The germline V and J ends were trimmed by 0 bases and 4 bases, with 14 bases remaining between them. Germline CDR1 is SGDLS and CDR2 is YYNGEE. The CDR3 has 16 residues.